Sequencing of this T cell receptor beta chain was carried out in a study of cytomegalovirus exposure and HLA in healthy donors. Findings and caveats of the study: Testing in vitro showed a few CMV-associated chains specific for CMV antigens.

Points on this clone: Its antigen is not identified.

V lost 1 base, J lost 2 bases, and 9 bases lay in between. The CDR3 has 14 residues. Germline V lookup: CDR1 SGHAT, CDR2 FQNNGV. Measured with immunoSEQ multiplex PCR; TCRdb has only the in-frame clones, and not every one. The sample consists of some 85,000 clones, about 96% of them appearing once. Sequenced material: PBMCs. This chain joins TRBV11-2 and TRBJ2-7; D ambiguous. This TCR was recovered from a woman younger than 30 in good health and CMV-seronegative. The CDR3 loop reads CASSLVGYTYEQYF. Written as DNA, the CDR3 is TGTGCCAGCAGCTTAGTGGGCTATACCTACGAGCAGTACTTC.